The present T cell receptor (beta chain) was sequenced within a study of blood T cells in healthy people across ages. About the research overall: T cells yielded about one barcoded beta molecule per two cells through template switching.

This CDR3 contains 21 residues. Germline V gene lookup returns CDR1 SGHNT and CDR2 YYREEE (reference sequence). Trimming cost V 4 bases and J 1 base; bases outside gene matches: 19. Concerning this clonotype itself: Its antigen remains unidentified.

Then a second PCR, running about 7 to 11 cycles, was carried out with a sample-barcoded 5' primer and a J-beta primer mix. TCRdb processed the 5' RACE reads anew with MiXCR; each CDR3 protein has one entry. Seen here are approximately 1.5 million distinct CDR3 sequences, 30% to 40% observed once, and the top ten hold approximately 10%. Findings of the study overall: More naive CD4+ cells and higher diversity marked long-lived donors relative to aged donors. From one million sequenced T cells, diversity estimates were lower bounds.

Material for sequencing was blood. This sequence was found in a woman between 25 and 40 years old in good health. J is TRBJ2-2 and V is TRBV5-4, with 10 bases aligning to TRBD2. CDR3 in DNA: TGTGCCAGCAGCCCCCGGTATCTTCTTAGCGGGAGGTCGGGGAACACCGGGGAGCTGTTTTTT. It codes for CASSPRYLLSGRSGNTGELFF.